This T cell receptor (beta chain) was found in a study of T cell responses to AZD1222 COVID-19 vaccine. Study-level information: Some second doses came at about 4 weeks and others at about 12 weeks; these were pooled.

Method: immunoSEQ multiplex PCR; TCRdb's copy keeps in-frame clones and lacks some. This sample has some 120,000 clones, with 90% found just once. This clone was detected only a few times. Its antigen is unidentified. Study-level results: Donor demographics were predominantly white British with a female majority; clonal diversity may be underestimated. Repertoire sampling was restricted to post-peak T cell response timepoints.

CDR1 is SGHRS and CDR2 is YFSETQ in the germline V gene. The CDR3 is made up of 15 amino acids. Trimming removed 1 base from V and 2 bases from J, with 13 bases in between. The sample in question was peripheral blood, obtained on day 0 of AZD1222 vaccination. The TCR originated in an adult in good health. The chain couples TRBV5-1 to TRBJ2-7; possibly TRBD1 for D (5 bases). The chain's CDR3 is CASSLTLGLAYEQYF. The CDR3 nucleotides are TGCGCCAGCAGCTTGACATTGGGGCTCGCCTACGAGCAGTACTTC. The full variable domain, its missing parts supplied by reference TRBV5-1 and TRBJ2-7, is KAGVTQTPRYLIKTRGQQVTLSCSPISGHRSVSWYQQTPGQGLQFLFEYFSETQRNKGNFPGRFSGRQFSNSRSEMNVSTLELGDSALYLCASSLTLGLAYEQYFGPGTRLTVT.